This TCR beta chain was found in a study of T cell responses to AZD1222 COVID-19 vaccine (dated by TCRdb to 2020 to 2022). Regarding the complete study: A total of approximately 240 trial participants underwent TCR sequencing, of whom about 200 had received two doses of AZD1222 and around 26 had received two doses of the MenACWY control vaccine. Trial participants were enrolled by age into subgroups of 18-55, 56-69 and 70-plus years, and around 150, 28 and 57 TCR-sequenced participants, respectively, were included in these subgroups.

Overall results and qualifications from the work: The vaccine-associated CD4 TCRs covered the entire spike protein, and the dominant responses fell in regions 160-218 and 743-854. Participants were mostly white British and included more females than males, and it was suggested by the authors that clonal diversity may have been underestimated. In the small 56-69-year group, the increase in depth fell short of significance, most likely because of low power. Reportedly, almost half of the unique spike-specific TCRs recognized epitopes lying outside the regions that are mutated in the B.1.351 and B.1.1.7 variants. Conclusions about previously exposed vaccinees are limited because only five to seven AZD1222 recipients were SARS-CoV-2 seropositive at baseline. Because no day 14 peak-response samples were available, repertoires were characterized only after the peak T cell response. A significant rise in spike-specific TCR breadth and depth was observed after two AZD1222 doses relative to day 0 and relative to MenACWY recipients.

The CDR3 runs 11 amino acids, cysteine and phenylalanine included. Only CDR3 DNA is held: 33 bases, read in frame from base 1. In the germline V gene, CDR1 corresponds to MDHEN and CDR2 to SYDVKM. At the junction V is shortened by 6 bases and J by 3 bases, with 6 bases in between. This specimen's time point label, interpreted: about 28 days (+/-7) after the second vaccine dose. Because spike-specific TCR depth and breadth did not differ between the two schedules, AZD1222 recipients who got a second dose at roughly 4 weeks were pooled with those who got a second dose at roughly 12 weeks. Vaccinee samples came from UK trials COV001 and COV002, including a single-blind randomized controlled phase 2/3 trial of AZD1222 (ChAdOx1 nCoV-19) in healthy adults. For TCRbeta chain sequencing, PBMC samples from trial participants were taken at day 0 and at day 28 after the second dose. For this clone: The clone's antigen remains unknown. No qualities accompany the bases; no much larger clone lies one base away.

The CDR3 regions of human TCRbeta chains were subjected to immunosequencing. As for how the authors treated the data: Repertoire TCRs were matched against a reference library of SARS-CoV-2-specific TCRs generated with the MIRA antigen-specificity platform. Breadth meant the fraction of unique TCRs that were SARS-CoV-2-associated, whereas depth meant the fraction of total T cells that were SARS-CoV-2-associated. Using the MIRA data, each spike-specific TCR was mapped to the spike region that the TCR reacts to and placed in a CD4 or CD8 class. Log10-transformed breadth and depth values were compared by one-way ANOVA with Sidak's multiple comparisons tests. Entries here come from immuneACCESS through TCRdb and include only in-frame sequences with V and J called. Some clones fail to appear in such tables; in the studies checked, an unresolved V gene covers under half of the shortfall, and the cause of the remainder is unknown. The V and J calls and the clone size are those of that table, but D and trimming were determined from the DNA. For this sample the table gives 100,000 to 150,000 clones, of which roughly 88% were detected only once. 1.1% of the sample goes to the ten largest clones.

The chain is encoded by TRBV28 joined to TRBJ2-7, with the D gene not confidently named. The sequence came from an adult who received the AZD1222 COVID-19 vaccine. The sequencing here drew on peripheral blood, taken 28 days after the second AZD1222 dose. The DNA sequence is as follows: TGTGCCAGCAGGTTAAACTACGAGCAGTACTTC. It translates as CASRLNYEQYF.